This T cell receptor beta chain was captured in a study of shared clonotypes between healthy human individuals. Sequencing used immunoSEQ multiplex PCR; TCRdb keeps in-frame clones, though not all of them. The table records some 2 million clones, around 96% of them present only once. Notes on this clone: Its antigen is as yet unknown.

Terminally differentiated effector memory CD45RA+ cells were left out of the naive CD8 fraction, which was CD45RO-negative and positively selected for CCR7. Study-wide results and limits: Clonotype sharing levels among donors were expected to vary with sequencing depth.

The origin of this receptor is a man aged 18 to 30 in good health. The sample comprised naive CD8+ T cells sorted from blood.

DNA for the CDR3: TGTGCCAGTAGTGACCTACTAGCGGGAGGGTATTACAATGAGCAGTTCTTC. Translating gives CASSDLLAGGYYNEQFF. The chain couples TRBV19 to TRBJ2-1; TRBD2 matches 13 bases. The V gene end was trimmed by 5 bases and the J gene end by 4 bases; junction bases not matched to a gene: 8. Germline V gene lookup returns CDR1 LNHDA and CDR2 SQIVND (reference sequence). The CDR3 consists of 17 residues.